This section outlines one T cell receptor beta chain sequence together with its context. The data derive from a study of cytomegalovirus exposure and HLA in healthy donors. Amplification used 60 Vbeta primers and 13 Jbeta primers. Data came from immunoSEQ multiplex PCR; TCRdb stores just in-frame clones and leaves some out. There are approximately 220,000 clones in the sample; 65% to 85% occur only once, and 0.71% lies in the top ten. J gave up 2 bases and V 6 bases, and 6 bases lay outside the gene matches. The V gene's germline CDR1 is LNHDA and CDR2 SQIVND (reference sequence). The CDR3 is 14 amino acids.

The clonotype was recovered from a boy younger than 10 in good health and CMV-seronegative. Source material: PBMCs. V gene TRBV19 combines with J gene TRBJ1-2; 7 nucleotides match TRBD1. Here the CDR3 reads CASRSSDRNYGYTF. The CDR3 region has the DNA TGTGCCAGTAGATCCTCGGACAGGAACTATGGCTACACCTTC.